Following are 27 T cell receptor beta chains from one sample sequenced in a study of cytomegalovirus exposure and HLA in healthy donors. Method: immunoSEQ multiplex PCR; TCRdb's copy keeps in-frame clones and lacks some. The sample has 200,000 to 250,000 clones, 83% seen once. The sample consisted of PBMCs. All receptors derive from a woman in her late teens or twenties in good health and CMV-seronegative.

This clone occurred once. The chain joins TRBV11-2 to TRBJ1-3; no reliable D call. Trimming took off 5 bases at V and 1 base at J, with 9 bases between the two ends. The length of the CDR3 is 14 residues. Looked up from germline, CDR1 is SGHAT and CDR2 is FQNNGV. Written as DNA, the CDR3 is TGTGCCAGCAGCCTCCCAGATTCTGGAAACACCATATATTTT. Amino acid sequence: CASSLPDSGNTIYF.

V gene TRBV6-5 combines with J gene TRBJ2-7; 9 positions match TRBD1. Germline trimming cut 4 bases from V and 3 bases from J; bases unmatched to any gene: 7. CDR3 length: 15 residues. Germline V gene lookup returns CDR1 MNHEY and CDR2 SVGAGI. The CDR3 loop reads CASSFPGQGSYEQYF. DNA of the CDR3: TGTGCCAGCAGTTTCCCGGGACAGGGTAGCTACGAGCAGTACTTC.

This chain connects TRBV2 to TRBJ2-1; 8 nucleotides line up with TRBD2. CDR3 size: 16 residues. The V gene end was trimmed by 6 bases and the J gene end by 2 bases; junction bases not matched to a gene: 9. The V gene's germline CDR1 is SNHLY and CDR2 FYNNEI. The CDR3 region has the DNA TGTGCCAGCAGCCCGAGCGGGGGCCGCCCCTACAATGAGCAGTTCTTC. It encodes CASSPSGGRPYNEQFF.

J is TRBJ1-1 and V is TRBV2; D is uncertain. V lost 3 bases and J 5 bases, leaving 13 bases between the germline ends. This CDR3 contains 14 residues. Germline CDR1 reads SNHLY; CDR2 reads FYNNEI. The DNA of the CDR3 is TGTGCCAGCAGTGACCGGACGGGCAGAACTGAAGCTTTCTTT. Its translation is CASSDRTGRTEAFF.

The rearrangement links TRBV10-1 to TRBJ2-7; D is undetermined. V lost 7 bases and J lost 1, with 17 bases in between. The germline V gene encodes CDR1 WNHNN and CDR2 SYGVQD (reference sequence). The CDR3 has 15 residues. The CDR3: CASMRTPKRSYEQYF. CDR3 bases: TGCGCCAGCATGAGGACCCCCAAGAGGTCCTACGAGCAGTACTTC.

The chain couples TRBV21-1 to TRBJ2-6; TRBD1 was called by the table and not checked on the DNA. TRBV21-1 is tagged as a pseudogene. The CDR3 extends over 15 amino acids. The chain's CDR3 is CASSSGTAGANVLTF. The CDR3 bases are TGTGCCAGCAGCAGTGGGACAGCCGGGGCCAACGTCCTGACTTTC.

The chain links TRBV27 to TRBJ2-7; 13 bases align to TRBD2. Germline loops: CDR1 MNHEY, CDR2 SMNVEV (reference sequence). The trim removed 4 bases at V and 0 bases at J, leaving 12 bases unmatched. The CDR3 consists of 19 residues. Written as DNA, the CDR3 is TGTGCCAGCAGTTCGCGTGCCTGGACTAGCGGGAGAAGCTCCTACGAGCAGTACTTC. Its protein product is CASSSRAWTSGRSSYEQYF.

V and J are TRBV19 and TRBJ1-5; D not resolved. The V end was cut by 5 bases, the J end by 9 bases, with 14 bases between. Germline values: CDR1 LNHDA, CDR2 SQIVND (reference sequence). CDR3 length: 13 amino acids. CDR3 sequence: CASSDRGGGPQHF. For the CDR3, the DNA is TGTGCCAGTAGTGACCGGGGAGGTGGGCCCCAGCATTTT.

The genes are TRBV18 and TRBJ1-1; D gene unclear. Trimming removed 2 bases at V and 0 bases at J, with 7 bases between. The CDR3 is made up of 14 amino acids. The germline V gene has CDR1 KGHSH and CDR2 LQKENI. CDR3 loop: CASSPAPMNTEAFF. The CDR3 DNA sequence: TGTGCCAGCTCACCAGCACCTATGAACACTGAAGCTTTCTTT.

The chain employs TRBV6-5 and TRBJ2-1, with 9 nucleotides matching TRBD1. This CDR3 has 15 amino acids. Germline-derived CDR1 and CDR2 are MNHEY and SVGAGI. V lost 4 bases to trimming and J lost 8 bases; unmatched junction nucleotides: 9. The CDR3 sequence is CASSSPGQGGDEQFF. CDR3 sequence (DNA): TGTGCCAGCAGTTCTCCGGGACAGGGAGGCGATGAGCAGTTCTTC.

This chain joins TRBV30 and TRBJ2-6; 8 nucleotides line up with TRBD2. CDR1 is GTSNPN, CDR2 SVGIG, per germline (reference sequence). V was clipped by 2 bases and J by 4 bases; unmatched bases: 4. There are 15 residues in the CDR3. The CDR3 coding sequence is TGTGCCTGGAGTCCGGGGGGGACCGGGGCCAACGTCCTGACTTTC. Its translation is CAWSPGGTGANVLTF.

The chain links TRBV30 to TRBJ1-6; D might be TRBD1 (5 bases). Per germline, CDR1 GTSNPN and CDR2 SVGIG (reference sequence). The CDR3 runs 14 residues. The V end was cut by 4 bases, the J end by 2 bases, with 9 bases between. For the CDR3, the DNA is TGTGCCTGGACGACAGAAGCCTATAATTCACCCCTCCACTTT. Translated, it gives CAWTTEAYNSPLHF.

Here the CDR3 DNA reads TGTGCCAGCAGTTTTGCCGGACGCGGCTACACCTTC. It yields the protein CASSFAGRGYTF. The chain couples TRBV6-6 to TRBJ1-2; D not certain. The CDR3 spans 12 residues. V was trimmed by 4 bases and J by 8 bases, leaving 11 bases between them. Germline V gene lookup returns CDR1 MNHNY and CDR2 SVGAGI (reference sequence).

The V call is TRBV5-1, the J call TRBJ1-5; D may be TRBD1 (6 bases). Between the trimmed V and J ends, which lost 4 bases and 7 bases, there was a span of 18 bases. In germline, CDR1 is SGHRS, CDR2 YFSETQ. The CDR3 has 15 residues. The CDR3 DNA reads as TGCGCCAGCAGCCTTACAGGGTCGGAAAAACAGCCCCAGCATTTT. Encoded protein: CASSLTGSEKQPQHF.

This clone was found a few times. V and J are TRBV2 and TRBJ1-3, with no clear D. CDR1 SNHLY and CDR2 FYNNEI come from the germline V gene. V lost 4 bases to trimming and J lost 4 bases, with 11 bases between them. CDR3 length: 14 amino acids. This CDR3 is CASSGAPRGNTIYF. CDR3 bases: TGTGCCAGCAGTGGTGCTCCGCGGGGAAACACCATATATTTT.

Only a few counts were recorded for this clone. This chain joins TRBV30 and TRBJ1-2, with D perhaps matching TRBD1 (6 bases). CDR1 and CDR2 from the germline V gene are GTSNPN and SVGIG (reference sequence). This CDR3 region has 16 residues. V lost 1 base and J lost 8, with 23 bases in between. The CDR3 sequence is CAWSAPDSVGIHGYTF. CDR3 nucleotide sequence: TGTGCCTGGAGTGCCCCGGACAGCGTCGGTATTCACGGCTACACCTTC. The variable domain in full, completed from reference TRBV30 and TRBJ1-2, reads SQTIHQWPATLVQPVGSPLSLECTVEGTSNPNLYWYRQAAGRGLQLLFYSVGIGQISSEVPQNLSASRPQDRQFILSSKKLLLSDSGFYLCAWSAPDSVGIHGYTFGSGTRLTVV.

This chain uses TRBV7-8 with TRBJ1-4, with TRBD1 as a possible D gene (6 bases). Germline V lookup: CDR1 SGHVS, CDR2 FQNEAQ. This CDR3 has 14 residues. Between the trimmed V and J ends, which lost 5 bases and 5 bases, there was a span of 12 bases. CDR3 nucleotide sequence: TGTGCCAGCAGCCTCTGGGGGCCGAATGAAAAACTGTTTTTT. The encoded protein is CASSLWGPNEKLFF.

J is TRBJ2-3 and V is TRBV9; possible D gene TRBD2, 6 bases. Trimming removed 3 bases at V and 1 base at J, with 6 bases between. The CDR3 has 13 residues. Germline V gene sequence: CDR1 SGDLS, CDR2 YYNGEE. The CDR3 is CASSAGGTDTQYF. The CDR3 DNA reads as TGTGCCAGCAGCGCGGGGGGCACAGATACGCAGTATTTT.

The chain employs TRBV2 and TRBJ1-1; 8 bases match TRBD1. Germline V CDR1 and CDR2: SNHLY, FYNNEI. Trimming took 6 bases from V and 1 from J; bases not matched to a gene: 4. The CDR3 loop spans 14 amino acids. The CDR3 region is CASRQGVENTEAFF. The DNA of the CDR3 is TGTGCCAGCAGACAGGGGGTAGAGAACACTGAAGCTTTCTTT.

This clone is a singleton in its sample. The CDR3 region is CASSPLSDGEAFF. The CDR3 region has the DNA TGTGCCAGCAGTCCCCTCTCGGACGGTGAAGCTTTCTTT. The V gene is TRBV6-5, the J gene TRBJ1-1, with D uncertain. CDR1 is MNHEY, CDR2 SVGAGI, per germline. The CDR3 consists of 13 residues. Trimming left V 5 bases short and J 7 bases short, with 14 bases between.

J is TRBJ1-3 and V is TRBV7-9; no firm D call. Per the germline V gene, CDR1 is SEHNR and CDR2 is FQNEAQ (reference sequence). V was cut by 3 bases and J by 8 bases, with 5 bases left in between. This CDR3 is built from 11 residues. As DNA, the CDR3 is TGTGCCAGCAGCTTGGTCGACACCATATATTTT. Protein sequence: CASSLVDTIYF.

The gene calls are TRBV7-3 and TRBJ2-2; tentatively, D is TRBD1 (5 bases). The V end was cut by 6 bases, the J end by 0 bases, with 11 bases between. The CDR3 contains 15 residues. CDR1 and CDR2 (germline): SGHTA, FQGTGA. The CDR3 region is CASSPQGANTGELFF. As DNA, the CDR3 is TGTGCCAGCAGTCCTCAGGGCGCGAACACCGGGGAGCTGTTTTTT.

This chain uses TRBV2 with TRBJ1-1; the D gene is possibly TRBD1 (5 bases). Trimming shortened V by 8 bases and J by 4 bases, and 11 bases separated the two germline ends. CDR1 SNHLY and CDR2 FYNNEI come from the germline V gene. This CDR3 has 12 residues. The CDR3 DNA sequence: TGTGCCAGCTTGCCTGGGGGCACTGAAGCTTTCTTT. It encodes CASLPGGTEAFF. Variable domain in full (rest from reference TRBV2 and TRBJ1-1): EPEVTQTPSHQVTQMGQEVILRCVPISNHLYFYWYRQILGQKVEFLVSFYNNEISEKSEIFDDQFSVERPDGSNFTLKIRSTKLEDSAMYFCASLPGGTEAFFGQGTRLTVV.

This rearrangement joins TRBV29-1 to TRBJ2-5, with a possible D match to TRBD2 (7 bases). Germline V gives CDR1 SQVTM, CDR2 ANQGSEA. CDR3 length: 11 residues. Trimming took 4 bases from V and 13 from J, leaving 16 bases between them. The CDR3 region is CSVGFRGALYF. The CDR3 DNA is TGCAGCGTTGGATTTCGGGGGGCCTTGTACTTC.

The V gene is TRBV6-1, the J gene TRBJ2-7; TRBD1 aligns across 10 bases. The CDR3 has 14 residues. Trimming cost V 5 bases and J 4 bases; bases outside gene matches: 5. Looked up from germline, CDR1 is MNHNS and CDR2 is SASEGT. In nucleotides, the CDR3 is TGTGCCAGCAGTCCGGGACAGGGGAGGTACGAGCAGTACTTC. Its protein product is CASSPGQGRYEQYF.

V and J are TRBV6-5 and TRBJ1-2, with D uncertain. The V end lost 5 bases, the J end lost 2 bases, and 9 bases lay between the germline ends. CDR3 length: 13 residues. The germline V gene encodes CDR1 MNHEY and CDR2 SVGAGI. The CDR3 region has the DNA TGTGCCAGCAGTCGGACGGCGAACTATGGCTACACCTTC. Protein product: CASSRTANYGYTF.

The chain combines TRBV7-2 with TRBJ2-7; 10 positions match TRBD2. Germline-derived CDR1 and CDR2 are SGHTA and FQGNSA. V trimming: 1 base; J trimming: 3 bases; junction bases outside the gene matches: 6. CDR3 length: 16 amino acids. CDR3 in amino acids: CASSLGPSGSRYEQYF. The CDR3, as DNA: TGTGCCAGCAGCTTAGGCCCTAGCGGGAGTCGCTACGAGCAGTACTTC.